This is a list of T cell receptor beta chains from one sample in a study of regulatory T cells in long-lasting Graves disease. One entry per CDR3 protein, called by TCRdb with MiXCR from the multiplex PCR reads. Altogether just over 600,000 distinct CDR3 sequences are present, less than 20% being singletons, with the ten largest covering 15% to 20%. The same sample was also used in a study of T cells in Graves' hyperthyroidism and ophthalmopathy.

Sample: peripheral blood mononuclear cells (PBMCs), taken at new diagnosis, from a patient treated with antithyroid drugs. Receptors originate from a woman aged 25-40 years with Graves disease. Both conserved end residues are part of each CDR3. A D gene is named only where the DNA matches it firmly. Expanded clones are given a class, and other clones once, few, many or no size at all.

. . TRBJ2-7 TRBV7-9 CASSLPIPSYEQYF TGTGCCAGCAGCTTACCTATTCCTTCCTACGAGCAGTACTTC
. few TRBJ1-1 TRBV19 CASTPLPGAAAFF TGTGCCAGTACCCCCCTTCCGGGCGCTGCAGCTTTCTTT
. . TRBJ2-5 TRBV20-1 CSATAGTPEETQYF TGCAGTGCTACCGCCGGGACCCCCGAGGAGACCCAGTACTTC
. many TRBJ2-7 TRBV2 CASSREESSYEQYF TGTGCCAGCAGTAGGGAAGAATCTAGCTACGAGCAGTACTTC
. many TRBJ2-1 TRBV14 CASSQITGARQFF TGTGCCAGCAGCCAAATTACGGGGGCTCGACAGTTCTTC
. . TRBJ1-5 TRBV5-6 CASSAGGAGNQPQHF TGTGCCAGCAGCGCCGGGGGCGCCGGCAATCAGCCCCAGCATTTT
TRBD1 many TRBJ2-7 TRBV2 CASSGQGYEQYF TGTGCCAGCAGTGGACAGGGCTACGAGCAGTACTTC
. few TRBJ2-1 TRBV6-1 CASRVSNEQFF TGTGCCAGCAGAGTGAGCAATGAGCAGTTCTTC
. once TRBJ2-7 TRBV5-6 CASSLGVGGTYEQYF TGTGCCAGCAGCTTGGGGGTGGGCGGCACCTACGAGCAGTACTTC
. many TRBJ2-1 TRBV6-9 CASSWGRQINNEQFF TGTGCCAGCAGTTGGGGACGGCAGATCAACAATGAGCAGTTCTTC